This T cell receptor (beta chain) was recovered during a study of T cell responses to AZD1222 COVID-19 vaccine (dated by TCRdb to about 2021). Context from the whole study: Because spike-specific TCR depth and breadth did not differ between the two schedules, AZD1222 recipients who got a second dose at roughly 4 weeks were pooled with those who got a second dose at roughly 12 weeks. A total of approximately 230 trial participants underwent TCR sequencing, of whom some 210 received two doses of AZD1222 and around 25 received two doses of the MenACWY control vaccine. Enrollment into the trials was organized by age into subgroups of 18-55, 56-69 and 70-plus years, and those subgroups contained roughly 140, 27 and 60 TCR-sequenced participants, respectively. Study-wide findings and limitations: Reportedly, close to half of the unique spike-specific TCRs recognized epitopes lying outside the regions that are mutated in the B.1.351 and B.1.1.7 variants. After two AZD1222 doses, spike-specific TCR breadth and depth were significantly higher than at day 0 and than in MenACWY recipients. Only five to seven AZD1222 recipients were SARS-CoV-2 seropositive at baseline, limiting conclusions about previously exposed vaccinees. Most participants were white British and females outnumbered males, and the authors suggested that clonal diversity may have been underestimated. Because no day 14 peak-response samples were available, repertoires were characterized only after the peak T cell response. The whole spike protein was spanned by vaccine-associated CD4 TCRs, and dominant responses were seen in regions 160-218 and 743-854. The 56-69-year group was small, and its depth increase did not reach significance, likely because of low power.

The time point label, read with the paper, signifies: baseline before first vaccination. The vaccinee samples were drawn from two UK trials, COV001 and COV002, one of which was a single-blind randomized controlled phase 2/3 trial testing AZD1222 (ChAdOx1 nCoV-19) in healthy adults. For TCRbeta chain sequencing, PBMC samples were collected from trial participants at day 0 and at day 28 after the second dose. As regards this clone: The clone's antigen remains unknown. Per-nucleotide qualities are absent, and no much larger clonotype sits a single base away.

The CDR3 regions of human TCRbeta chains were subjected to immunosequencing. The source study handled its data this way. TCRs in the repertoires were matched against a reference library of SARS-CoV-2-specific TCRs that had been generated with the MIRA antigen-specificity platform. Breadth meant the fraction of unique TCRs that were SARS-CoV-2-associated, whereas depth meant the fraction of total T cells that were SARS-CoV-2-associated. Using the MIRA data, each spike-specific TCR was mapped to the spike region that the TCR reacts to and placed in a CD4 or CD8 class. Log10-transformed breadth and depth values were compared by one-way ANOVA with Sidak's multiple comparisons tests. As stored in TCRdb, this immuneACCESS dataset retains in-frame rearrangements with V and J assigned. A fraction of the clones does not appear; measured against another copy, unresolved V genes explain less than half of the discrepancy, and the remainder lacks a known reason. The V and J calls and clone size were taken over from that table, and D and trimming were inferred from the DNA. Recorded for this sample are 90,000 to 150,000 clones; 70% to 90% of them occurred a single time. The top ten hold 2% to 3% of the sample.

The material sequenced was peripheral blood, taken on day 0 of AZD1222 vaccination. This clonotype was obtained from an adult in good health.

This receptor has the CDR3 CASFGQGARGYNEQFF. Here is the DNA: TGTGCCAGCTTCGGACAGGGGGCGCGCGGGTACAATGAGCAGTTCTTC. The rearrangement combines TRBV18 with TRBJ2-1; 11 middle bases align to TRBD1. Reading from cysteine to phenylalanine, the CDR3 counts 16 amino acids. Only the CDR3 DNA stays, 48 bases, in frame from base 1. CDR1 and CDR2 are drawn from the germline V gene: KGHSH, LQKENI. V and J are trimmed by 7 bases and 4 bases, and the gene matches miss 9 bases of the junction.